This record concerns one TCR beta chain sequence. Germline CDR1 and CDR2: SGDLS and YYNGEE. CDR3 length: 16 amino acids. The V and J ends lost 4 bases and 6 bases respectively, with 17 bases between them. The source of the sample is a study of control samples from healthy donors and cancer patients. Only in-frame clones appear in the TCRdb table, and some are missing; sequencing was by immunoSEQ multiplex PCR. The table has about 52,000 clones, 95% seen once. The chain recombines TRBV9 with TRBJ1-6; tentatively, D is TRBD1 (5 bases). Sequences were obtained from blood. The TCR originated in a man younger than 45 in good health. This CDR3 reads CASSLRDGGFNSPLHF. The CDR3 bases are TGTGCCAGCAGCCTCCGGGACGGAGGTTTTAATTCACCCCTCCACTTT.